The rows below give T cell receptor beta chains drawn from one sample of a study of response to subunit inactivated influenza vaccine. TCRdb used MiXCR to reprocess the RT-PCR reads, holding one entry per CDR3 protein. The table includes around 300,000 distinct CDR3 sequences, 20% to 25% detected once. The input for sequencing was PBMCs from blood, taken 21 months after vaccination. The receptors come from a man between 45 and 75 years old who received an inactivated influenza vaccine. Both conserved end residues are part of each CDR3. D genes are given only for firm matches. Clone size is not always given. Where it is, it says once, few, many or a class for expanded clones.

J gene	V gene	D gene	clone size	CDR3 DNA	CDR3 protein
TRBJ2-6	TRBV9	NA	NA	TGTGCCAGCAGCGTAGAGGGAACTGGGGCCAACGTCCTGACTTTC	CASSVEGTGANVLTF
TRBJ1-2	TRBV28	TRBD1	few	TGTGCCAGCAATCAGGGGGCCTATGGCTACACCTTC	CASNQGAYGYTF
TRBJ1-5	TRBV6-2/TRBV6-3	NA	NA	TGTGCCAGCAGTTACCGGGACTCTCAGCCCCAGCATTTT	CASSYRDSQPQHF
TRBJ2-3	TRBV4-3	TRBD2	NA	TGCGCCAGCAGCCAAGGTCTAAATAGCGGGGATCGCACAGATACGCAGTATTTT	CASSQGLNSGDRTDTQYF
TRBJ1-5	TRBV28	NA	few	TGTGCCAGCAGGGGAGGGGGCAATCAGCCCCAGCATTTT	CASRGGGNQPQHF
TRBJ2-7	TRBV29-1	NA	NA	TGCAGCGTTGTTGGGGGTGGAGAGCAGTACTTC	CSVVGGGEQYF
TRBJ1-1	TRBV7-3	NA	many	TGTGCCAGCAGTTCAGGGTTGAACACTGAAGCTTTCTTT	CASSSGLNTEAFF
TRBJ1-4	TRBV7-9	NA	few	TGTGCCAGCAGCTTAAAGGGTGCGAGGGCGGCCGGTGAAAAACTGTTTTTT	CASSLKGARAAGEKLFF
TRBJ1-1	TRBV11-2	TRBD1	few	TGTGCCAGCGGTCCCGGCAGGGGGGGCACTGAAGCTTTCTTT	CASGPGRGGTEAFF
TRBJ2-7	TRBV10-2	TRBD1	many	TGCGCCAGCAGCGCAGGAACAGGGGCGACCTACGAGCAGTACTTC	CASSAGTGATYEQYF
TRBJ2-1	TRBV3-1	TRBD2	NA	TGTGCCAGCAGTCTCATCAGCGGGAGCCCCTACAATGAGCAGTTCTTC	CASSLISGSPYNEQFF
TRBJ1-1	TRBV5-1	NA	few	TGCGCCAGCAGCTTGGGGGGGCTTGATGAAGCTTTCTTT	CASSLGGLDEAFF
TRBJ1-1	TRBV4-3	NA	few	TGCGCCAGCAGCCAAGATAGGGGGGCAGGGACTGAAGCTTTCTTT	CASSQDRGAGTEAFF
TRBJ2-2	TRBV28	NA	NA	TGTGCCAGCATCACTAATCCTCCGGGGACCGGGGAGCTGTTTTTT	CASITNPPGTGELFF
TRBJ2-1	TRBV25-1	TRBD1	NA	TGTGCCAGCAGTGAACTTCCGGGACAGGGCCCTCACAATGAGCAGTTCTTC	CASSELPGQGPHNEQFF